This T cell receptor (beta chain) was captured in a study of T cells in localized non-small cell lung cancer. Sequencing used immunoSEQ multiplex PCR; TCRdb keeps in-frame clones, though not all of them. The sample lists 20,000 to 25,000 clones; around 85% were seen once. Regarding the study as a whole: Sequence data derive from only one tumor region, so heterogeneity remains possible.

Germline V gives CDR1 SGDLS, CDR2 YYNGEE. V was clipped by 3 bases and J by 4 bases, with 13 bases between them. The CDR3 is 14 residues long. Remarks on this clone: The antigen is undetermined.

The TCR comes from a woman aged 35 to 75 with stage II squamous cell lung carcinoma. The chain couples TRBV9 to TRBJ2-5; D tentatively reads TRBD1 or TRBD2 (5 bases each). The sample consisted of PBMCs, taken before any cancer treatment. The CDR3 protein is CASSAGTGPETQYF. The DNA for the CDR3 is TGTGCCAGCAGCGCTGGGACGGGGCCAGAGACCCAGTACTTC.